The 26 T cell receptor beta chains listed next were all sequenced from one sample in a study of T cell clonality in common variable immunodeficiency. Study-level points and caveats: Fewer deletions and N-nucleotide insertions were reportedly seen in common variable immunodeficiency TCR beta sequences.

Antigens of these TCRs are unknown. TCRdb's table, derived via immunoSEQ multiplex PCR, lists solely in-frame clones and lacks some. The sample yields some 9,700 clones, without any singletons. The sequenced sample was peripheral blood mononuclear cells. The receptors were gathered from a human donor with common variable immunodeficiency.

This clone qualifies as medium-sized (0.01 to 0.1%). The junction and the germline gene differ at one end; a read error may be behind it. The observed sequence ends 3 residues before the CDR3 terminus, with the missing tail filled in from the germline J gene. This chain joins TRBV4-2 and TRBJ1-5; TRBD1 agrees at 10 bases. The CDR3 has 14 residues. Germline values: CDR1 LGHNA, CDR2 YNFKEQ. CDR3 loop: CASSQGQGEQPQHF. Partial CDR3 DNA: TGCGCCAGCAGCCAAGGACAGGGGGAGCAGCCC.

Of note for this clone: Read sequence stops 3 residues before the CDR3 end, and the germline J gene provides the missing end. This chain uses TRBV7-2 with TRBJ1-2, with TRBD1 matching over 10 bases. The germline CDR1 and CDR2 sequences are SGHTA and FQGNSA. This CDR3 has 15 residues. The trim removed 5 bases at V and 6 bases at J, leaving 9 bases unmatched. The DNA read from the CDR3 is TGTGCCAGCAGCGGACAGGGGGGGCTGTCGGATGGC. This encodes CASSGQGGLSDG. The whole CDR3 sequence is CASSGQGGLSDGYTF. The whole variable domain, filled in from reference TRBV7-2 and TRBJ1-2, reads GAGVSQSPSNKVTEKGKDVELRCDPISGHTALYWYRQSLGQGLEFLIYFQGNSAPDKSGLPSDRFSAERTGGSVSTLTIQRTQQEDSAVYLCASSGQGGLSDGYTFGSGTRLTVV.

By share, this clone ranks as medium-sized. With the read ending 3 residues before the CDR3 end, the germline J gene is used to fill in that end. The chain has TRBV20-1 and TRBJ2-1, with 10 bases matching TRBD1. Germline V CDR1 and CDR2: DFQATT, SNEGSKA (reference sequence). J was trimmed by 6 bases and V by 6 bases; bases with no gene match: 8. This CDR3 comprises 14 residues. The DNA read from the CDR3 is TGCAGTGCCCTCGCGACAGGGGGCATCAATGAG. Protein sequence: CSALATGGINE. The full CDR3 sequence reads CSALATGGINEQFF.

This clone showed up many times. The read halts 3 residues ahead of the CDR3 end, with the missing end drawn from the germline J gene. This sequence joins TRBV19 and TRBJ2-3; unclear D gene. Trimming took 7 bases from V and 0 from J, leaving 11 bases between them. The CDR3 is 14 residues long. Germline assignment: CDR1 LNHDA and CDR2 SQIVND (reference sequence). The sequenced CDR3 bases are TGTGCCAGTAAACTTCAGGTCAGCACAGATACG. Translated: CASKLQVSTDT. The whole CDR3 protein reads CASKLQVSTDTQYF.

This clone was recorded at least ten times. The CDR3 extends 3 residues past the end of the read, so its final part is completed from the germline J gene. The chain uses TRBV5-1 and TRBJ1-2; 7 nucleotides agree with TRBD1. The CDR3 is 13 residues long. Germline-derived CDR1 and CDR2 are SGHRS and YFSETQ. V gave up 0 bases and J gave up 4 bases; unmatched junction bases: 0. The sequenced CDR3 bases are TGCGCCAGCAGCTTGGACAGGGGCTATGGC. This encodes CASSLDRGYG. The entire CDR3 is CASSLDRGYGYTF. The full variable domain, completed using reference TRBV5-1 and TRBJ1-2, is KAGVTQTPRYLIKTRGQQVTLSCSPISGHRSVSWYQQTPGQGLQFLFEYFSETQRNKGNFPGRFSGRQFSNSRSEMNVSTLELGDSALYLCASSLDRGYGYTFGSGTRLTVV.

This clone has ten or more counts. The CDR3 extends 3 residues past the end of the read, so its final part is completed from the germline J gene. The chain combines TRBV11-3 with TRBJ2-2; possibly TRBD2 for D (7 bases). There are 14 residues in the CDR3. In germline, CDR1 is SGHNT, CDR2 YENEEA. Trimming pared 5 bases from V and 6 bases from J, leaving 13 bases between. The CDR3 region is CASSPQGGAGELFF. CDR3 DNA (partial): TGTGCCAGCAGCCCCCAAGGGGGGGCCGGGGAG.

This clone was seen many times. The sequenced fragment ends 3 residues before the CDR3 boundary, so the rest is inferred from the germline J gene. V gene TRBV7-2 combines with J gene TRBJ1-2, with a possible D match to TRBD1 (6 bases). CDR3 size: 17 residues. Germline lookup yields CDR1 SGHTA and CDR2 FQGNSA. V lost 0 bases and J lost 1, with 15 bases in between. The covered CDR3 bases are TGTGCCAGCAGCTTAGCGGGTTGGGACACAAGTAACTATGGC. Its protein product is CASSLAGWDTSNYG. The entire CDR3 protein is CASSLAGWDTSNYGYTF.

This clone was recorded at least ten times. The CDR3 is cut off 3 residues early in the read; its end comes from the germline J gene. V and J are TRBV20-1 and TRBJ2-1, with a tentative D call TRBD1 (6 bases). Germline V lookup: CDR1 DFQATT, CDR2 SNEGSKA (reference sequence). CDR3 length equals 11 residues. V was shortened by 6 bases and J by 8 bases, with 11 bases between the two germline ends. The sequenced part of the CDR3 DNA is TGCAGTGCAATATACAGGGATGAG. Amino acid sequence: CSAIYRDE. The complete CDR3 sequence is CSAIYRDEQFF.

This clone was observed many times. The CDR3 extends 3 residues past the end of the read, so its final part is completed from the germline J gene. V usage is TRBV19 and J usage is TRBJ1-4; D may be TRBD1 (5 bases). CDR1 LNHDA and CDR2 SQIVND come from the germline V gene (reference sequence). This CDR3 region has 14 residues. V was clipped by 4 bases and J by 0 bases, with 6 bases between them. CDR3 protein: CASSRGSTNEKLFF. The DNA read from the CDR3 is TGTGCCAGTAGTAGGGGCTCAACTAATGAAAAA.

This clone was seen repeatedly, ten times or more. The missing CDR3 end, 3 residues past where the read stops, is filled in from the germline J gene. V and J are TRBV19 and TRBJ2-6; D perhaps matches TRBD2 (6 bases). Germline loops: CDR1 LNHDA, CDR2 SQIVND (reference sequence). The ends were cut back, 4 bases at V and 4 bases at J, with 11 bases in the middle. The CDR3 extends over 15 amino acids. CDR3 sequence: CASSTIGGGANVLTF. The covered CDR3 bases are TGTGCCAGTAGTACGATTGGAGGGGGGGCCAACGTC. The full variable domain, its missing parts supplied by reference TRBV19 and TRBJ2-6, is DGGITQSPKYLFRKEGQNVTLSCEQNLNHDAMYWYRQDPGQGLRLIYYSQIVNDFQKGDIAEGYSVSREKKESFPLTVTSAQKNPTAFYLCASSTIGGGANVLTFGAGSRLTVL.

This clone is medium-sized by share. Coverage ceases 3 residues before the CDR3 finishes, and the germline J gene fills in the end. V and J are TRBV7-8 and TRBJ2-3, with 14 nucleotides matching TRBD2. The CDR3 length is 17 residues. The J segment lost 0 bases and the V segment lost 5 bases, leaving 4 bases of the junction unmatched. From germline, CDR1 is SGHVS and CDR2 FQNEAQ. This CDR3 is CASSPGTSGGSTDTQYF. CDR3 DNA (partial): TGTGCCAGCAGCCCCGGGACTAGCGGGGGAAGCACAGATACG.

This clone was counted many times. The read terminates 3 residues ahead of where the CDR3 ends, so the germline J gene completes it. The J gene is TRBJ1-2, the V gene TRBV12-3 or TRBV12-4; TRBD1 agrees at 7 bases. CDR3 size: 15 residues. V shed 5 bases and J 2 bases; nucleotides not matched to a gene: 8. CDR3 bases read: TGTGCCAGCAGTCCGAGGACAGGACCCAACTATGGC. Its protein is CASSPRTGPNYG. Given in full, the CDR3 is CASSPRTGPNYGYTF.

This clone was counted ten times or more. This CDR3 is CASSWGQGREDTQYF. CDR3 DNA (partial): TGCGCCAGCAGCTGGGGCCAGGGGCGGGAAGATACG. The genes are TRBV5-1 and TRBJ2-3; the D call may be TRBD1 or TRBD2 (6 bases each). The read gets to within 3 residues of the CDR3 end, and the germline J gene fills in the rest. The CDR3 consists of 15 residues. CDR1 is SGHRS and CDR2 is YFSETQ in the germline V gene. Trimming took 3 bases from V and 5 from J, leaving 16 bases between them. Variable domain in full (rest from reference TRBV5-1 and TRBJ2-3): KAGVTQTPRYLIKTRGQQVTLSCSPISGHRSVSWYQQTPGQGLQFLFEYFSETQRNKGNFPGRFSGRQFSNSRSEMNVSTLELGDSALYLCASSWGQGREDTQYFGPGTRLTVL.

This clone showed up just a few times. The CDR3 is cut off 3 residues early in the read; its end comes from the germline J gene. The chain has TRBV7-8 and TRBJ1-5, with 7 bases aligning to TRBD1. Germline assignment: CDR1 SGHVS and CDR2 FQNEAQ. The CDR3 totals 18 residues. With 3 bases clipped from V and 4 bases from J, the junction kept 15 bases outside the gene matches. CDR3 DNA (partial): TGTGCCAGCAGCTTTTTAGGGACAGTGGAGTCGCGGAATCAGCCC. Translated: CASSFLGTVESRNQP. The full CDR3 is CASSFLGTVESRNQPQHF.

The sample holds many counts of this clone. The CDR3 end falls 3 residues outside the read, so it is completed with the germline J gene. The rearrangement links TRBV5-1 to TRBJ2-1; 12 bases agree with TRBD2. Germline V lookup: CDR1 SGHRS, CDR2 YFSETQ. CDR3 length: 17 residues. V trimming: 5 bases; J trimming: 5 bases; junction bases outside the gene matches: 11. The CDR3 sequence is CASSSSRLAGVDNEQFF. The CDR3 bases that were read are TGCGCCAGCAGTTCGTCCCGACTAGCGGGAGTCGACAATGAG.

In its sample, this clone was seen many times. The CDR3 extends 3 residues past the end of the read, so its final part is completed from the germline J gene. This chain uses TRBV7-9 with TRBJ1-3; D call uncertain. V lost 2 bases and J 4 bases, leaving 9 bases between the germline ends. Germline V gene data show CDR1 as SEHNR and CDR2 as FQNEAQ (reference sequence). The CDR3 runs to 14 residues. The CDR3 is CASSLNTVGNTIYF. Incomplete CDR3 DNA: TGTGCCAGCAGCTTAAATACAGTAGGAAACACC.

This clone was seen ten or more times. The sequence runs out 3 residues before the end of the CDR3; the remainder is reconstructed from the germline J gene. The chain is built from TRBV10-3 and TRBJ1-2, with 8 nucleotides matching TRBD1. The V gene's germline CDR1 is ENHRY and CDR2 SYGVKD. The junction had 5 bases not matched to a gene; V was cut back by 4 bases and J by 1 base. The CDR3 is 15 amino acids. The sequenced part of the CDR3 DNA is TGTGCCATCAGTGGTTTAGGACAGGGTAACTATGGC. Its translation is CAISGLGQGNYG. The CDR3 as a whole reads CAISGLGQGNYGYTF.

This clone was counted ten times or more. The read falls 3 residues short of the CDR3 end, and the missing part is taken from the germline J gene. The chain links TRBV9 to TRBJ2-3; TRBD2 might be the D (6 bases). From germline, CDR1 is SGDLS and CDR2 YYNGEE. V was cut by 4 bases and J by 2 bases, with 14 bases left in between. The CDR3 contains 15 residues. CDR3: CASSPPGTYTDTQYF. Partial CDR3 DNA: TGTGCCAGCAGCCCCCCCGGGACTTACACAGATACG. Full variable domain (outside the CDR3, taken from reference TRBV9 and TRBJ2-3): DSGVTQTPKHLITATGQRVTLRCSPRSGDLSVYWYQQSLDQGLQFLIQYYNGEERAKGNILERFSAQQFPDLHSELNLSSLELGDSALYFCASSPPGTYTDTQYFGPGTRLTVL.

By share, this clone ranks as medium-sized. Coverage ceases 3 residues before the CDR3 finishes, and the germline J gene fills in the end. The V gene is TRBV28, the J gene TRBJ1-4, with 7 positions matching TRBD1. V shed 4 bases, J shed 8 bases, and the junction held 16 bases outside the gene matches. The CDR3 extends over 17 amino acids. Germline-derived CDR1 and CDR2 are MDHEN and SYDVKM. The CDR3 loop is CASSSLLGEQGKEKLFF. The sequenced part of the CDR3 DNA is TGTGCCAGCAGTTCTCTTCTCGGCGAACAGGGGAAAGAAAAA. Variable domain in full (rest from reference TRBV28 and TRBJ1-4): DVKVTQSSRYLVKRTGEKVFLECVQDMDHENMFWYRQDPGLGLRLIYFSYDVKMKEKGDIPEGYSVSREKKERFSLILESASTNQTSMYLCASSSLLGEQGKEKLFFGSGTQLSVL.

The CDR3 DNA, read in part, is TGTGCCAGCAGTGTATCTAGCGGGCGGTCGACAGATACG. This sequence encodes CASSVSSGRSTDT. The entire CDR3 sequence reads CASSVSSGRSTDTQYF. The chain links TRBV6-1 to TRBJ2-3; 8 bases are a match to TRBD2. With the read ending 3 residues before the CDR3 end, the germline J gene is used to fill in that end. Germline V gene data show CDR1 as MNHNS and CDR2 as SASEGT. With V trimmed by 4 bases and J by 3 bases, 9 bases remained unmatched. CDR3 length equals 16 residues.

This clone was detected only a few times. The read ends 3 residues early relative to the CDR3; the germline J gene fills the gap. The rearrangement links TRBV19 to TRBJ2-5; 12 positions agree with TRBD1. The trim removed 3 bases at V and 5 bases at J, leaving 13 bases unmatched. CDR1 and CDR2 from the germline V gene are LNHDA and SQIVND (reference sequence). CDR3 length: 18 amino acids. CDR3 DNA, as far as it was read: TGTGCCAGTAGTATGAGGTATTCCGGGACAGGGGGCGGTGAGACC. Translated, it gives CASSMRYSGTGGGET. The whole CDR3 reads CASSMRYSGTGGGETQYF.

By share, this clone counts as medium-sized. Sequencing ends 3 residues short of the CDR3 end; the germline J gene provides the rest. The gene calls are TRBV5-1 and TRBJ2-1; D is possibly TRBD2 (5 bases). Trimming stripped 0 bases from V and 6 bases from J, with 7 bases between. Germline assignment: CDR1 SGHRS and CDR2 YFSETQ. This CDR3 is built from 13 residues. CDR3 protein: CASSLGRGNEQFF. The CDR3 DNA, read in part, is TGCGCCAGCAGCTTGGGTCGGGGCAATGAG.

This clone has ten or more counts. The read halts 3 residues ahead of the CDR3 end, with the missing end drawn from the germline J gene. The gene calls are TRBV5-5 and TRBJ2-3; 15 bases fit TRBD2. The V gene end was trimmed by 3 bases and the J gene end by 5 bases; junction bases not matched to a gene: 1. Germline V lookup: CDR1 SGHKS, CDR2 YYEKEE (reference sequence). The CDR3 totals 15 residues. The CDR3 bases that were read are TGTGCCAGCAGCTCGGGACTAGCGGGAGGAGATACG. Protein product: CASSSGLAGGDT. The entire CDR3 is CASSSGLAGGDTQYF.

This clone qualifies as medium-sized. The read terminates 3 residues before the CDR3 end, so the remaining end is supplied by the germline J gene. This chain uses TRBV19 with TRBJ1-5; TRBD1 is a possible D gene (6 bases). The CDR3 consists of 16 residues. Germline CDR1 is LNHDA and CDR2 is SQIVND (reference sequence). Trimming took 8 bases from V and 0 from J, leaving 17 bases between them. CDR3 region: CASSATLRGSNQPQHF. Incomplete CDR3 DNA: TGTGCCAGTTCTGCCACCCTCAGGGGTAGCAATCAGCCC. Full variable domain (rest looked up from reference TRBV19 and TRBJ1-5): DGGITQSPKYLFRKEGQNVTLSCEQNLNHDAMYWYRQDPGQGLRLIYYSQIVNDFQKGDIAEGYSVSREKKESFPLTVTSAQKNPTAFYLCASSATLRGSNQPQHFGDGTRLSIL.

This clone was observed a few times. The CDR3: CASSTGTDAYEQYF. CDR3 DNA, as far as it was read: TGTGCCAGCAGTACCGGGACAGATGCCTACGAG. The V gene is TRBV2, the J gene TRBJ2-7; 7 bases agree with TRBD1. The read ends 3 residues early relative to the CDR3; the germline J gene fills the gap. V shed 5 bases, J shed 2 bases, and the junction held 6 bases outside the gene matches. Per the germline V gene, CDR1 is SNHLY and CDR2 is FYNNEI. The CDR3 extends over 14 amino acids. The complete variable domain, with remaining parts taken from reference TRBV2 and TRBJ2-7, reads EPEVTQTPSHQVTQMGQEVILRCVPISNHLYFYWYRQILGQKVEFLVSFYNNEISEKSEIFDDQFSVERPDGSNFTLKIRSTKLEDSAMYFCASSTGTDAYEQYFGPGTRLTVT.

This clone was detected ten times or more. The CDR3 goes on 3 residues after the read ends, and that part is filled in from the germline J gene. The V gene is TRBV6-4, the J gene TRBJ2-3; D not resolved. The V and J ends lost 3 bases and 2 bases respectively, with 9 bases between them. Germline CDR1 reads MRHNA; CDR2 reads SNTAGT. The CDR3 is 14 amino acids. The CDR3 here is CASSEQSSTDTQYF. The part of the CDR3 DNA that was read is TGTGCCAGCAGTGAGCAAAGCTCCACAGATACG.